These 25 T cell receptor beta chains came from one sample sequenced in a study of T cell repertoires in cytomegalovirus infection. No antigen has been assigned to these receptors. TCRdb reprocessed the reads via MiXCR and lists one record per CDR3 protein. The sample includes roughly 350,000 distinct CDR3 sequences, 34% of them seen just once. The sequenced sample was cultured PBMCs, obtained from culture after CMV antigen stimulation. All receptors derive from a human donor in good health (CMV status not recorded). Some clones in this sample may be carry-over from other donors' samples.

This rearrangement joins TRBV7-6 to TRBJ1-1; no clear D. The CDR3 contains 13 residues. From germline, CDR1 is SGHVS and CDR2 FNYEAQ. V lost 5 bases, J lost 0 bases, and 7 bases lay in between. CDR3 residues: CASSADVNTEAFF. CDR3 nucleotides: TGTGCCAGCAGCGCGGACGTGAACACTGAAGCTTTCTTT.

This clonotype was detected only a few times. The chain uses TRBV7-4 and TRBJ2-3; 7 bases match TRBD2. Germline CDR1 SGHVT, CDR2 SQSDAQ. With V trimmed by 5 bases and J by 3 bases, 14 bases remained unmatched. The CDR3 totals 17 residues. The CDR3 DNA sequence: TGTGCCAGCAGCATTGATCCTAGCGGCCCAGCAACAGATACGCAGTATTTT. It yields the protein CASSIDPSGPATDTQYF. Combining the CDR3 with reference TRBV7-4 and TRBJ2-3 gives the whole variable domain GAGVSQSPRYKVAKRGRDVALRCDSISGHVTLYWYRQTLGQGSEVLTYSQSDAQRDKSGRPSGRFSAERPERSVSTLKIQRTEQGDSAVYLCASSIDPSGPATDTQYFGPGTRLTVL.

This clonotype was observed at least ten times. The rearrangement uses TRBV24-1 and TRBJ2-1; the D gene could be TRBD1 or TRBD2 (5 bases each). V gave up 5 bases and J gave up 7 bases, with 17 bases separating them. The CDR3 runs to 15 residues. The germline CDR1 and CDR2 sequences are KGHDR and SFDVKD. The CDR3 loop is CATSGRDLKRNEQFF. The CDR3 region has the DNA TGTGCCACCAGTGGCCGGGACCTCAAGAGGAATGAGCAGTTCTTC.

The CDR3 DNA is TGTGCCAGCAGACCCGACAGGGTAAACACCGGGGAGCTGTTTTTT. It encodes CASRPDRVNTGELFF. The V gene is TRBV6-5, the J gene TRBJ2-2; TRBD1 matches at 7 bases. J gave up 2 bases and V 6 bases, and 6 bases lay outside the gene matches. Germline lookup yields CDR1 MNHEY and CDR2 SVGAGI. This CDR3 is built from 15 residues.

This clonotype was counted only a few times. The chain links TRBV4-3 to TRBJ2-7, with 10 positions matching TRBD2. J was trimmed by 2 bases and V by 2 bases; bases with no gene match: 6. Per the germline V gene, CDR1 is LGHNA and CDR2 is YSLEER. The CDR3 loop spans 16 amino acids. The CDR3 DNA reads as TGCGCCAGCAGCCAATCGATACTAGCGGGAACCTACGAGCAGTACTTC. Its translation: CASSQSILAGTYEQYF.

The chain recombines TRBV7-9 with TRBJ2-3, with D unresolved. The CDR3 loop spans 15 amino acids. Trimming left V 3 bases short and J 2 bases short, with 12 bases between. From germline, CDR1 is SEHNR and CDR2 FQNEAQ (reference sequence). The CDR3: CASSFRLPSTDTQYF. CDR3 nucleotides: TGTGCCAGCAGCTTCAGACTCCCCTCCACAGATACGCAGTATTTT.

This clonotype was detected ten times or more. The rearrangement joins TRBV7-2 to TRBJ2-7; D remains ambiguous. The germline V and J ends were trimmed by 2 bases and 0 bases, with 11 bases remaining between them. The CDR3 runs to 15 residues. The germline V gene encodes CDR1 SGHTA and CDR2 FQGNSA. CDR3 coding DNA: TGTGCCAGCAGCTTATCGGCTGTAAGCTCCTACGAGCAGTACTTC. It encodes CASSLSAVSSYEQYF.

The chain couples TRBV6-1 to TRBJ1-1; 10 bases match TRBD1. With V trimmed by 1 base and J by 5 bases, 1 base remained unmatched. The CDR3 has 14 amino acids. CDR1 and CDR2 (germline): MNHNS, SASEGT. CDR3 in DNA: TGTGCCAGCAGTGAAGGACAGGGGGCGACTGAAGCTTTCTTT. Its protein product is CASSEGQGATEAFF.

A few counts support this clonotype. The V call is TRBV28, the J call TRBJ1-1; 7 bases align to TRBD1. Per germline, CDR1 MDHEN and CDR2 SYDVKM. The CDR3 is 16 residues long. V lost 1 base to trimming and J lost 0 bases; unmatched junction nucleotides: 5. This CDR3 is CASSLYGTVMNTEAFF. In DNA, the CDR3 is TGTGCCAGCAGTTTATATGGGACAGTCATGAACACTGAAGCTTTCTTT.

This clonotype was detected ten times or more. The CDR3 nucleotides read TGTGCCAGCAGCCCTGGGGGGGCCTCCTACGAGCAGTACTTC. It is translated as CASSPGGASYEQYF. The rearrangement joins TRBV7-2 to TRBJ2-7; D is perhaps TRBD2 (7 bases). V lost 5 bases to trimming and J lost 0 bases, with 11 bases between them. Germline CDR1 is SGHTA and CDR2 is FQGNSA. CDR3 length equals 14 residues.

The V call is TRBV28, the J call TRBJ2-7; TRBD2 matches 7 bases. CDR3 length: 15 amino acids. The J segment lost 5 bases and the V segment lost 6 bases, leaving 13 bases of the junction unmatched. Germline lookup yields CDR1 MDHEN and CDR2 SYDVKM. In DNA, the CDR3 is TGTGCCAGCAGCACTAGGCGGGAGAACCCCCACGAGCAGTACTTC. It specifies CASSTRRENPHEQYF.

The chain recombines TRBV19 with TRBJ1-4, with 7 bases fitting TRBD1. The CDR3 is 16 amino acids. Trimming at V came to 4 bases and at J to 4 bases, leaving 9 bases not matched to a gene. CDR1 is LNHDA, CDR2 SQIVND, per germline (reference sequence). CDR3 protein: CASSTTGTALNEKLFF. The DNA of the CDR3 is TGTGCCAGTAGTACCACAGGGACAGCGCTTAATGAAAAACTGTTTTTT.

V gene TRBV7-2 combines with J gene TRBJ2-2; 12 positions agree with TRBD2. Germline CDR1 SGHTA, CDR2 FQGNSA. CDR3 size: 15 residues. Trimming at V came to 5 bases and at J to 9 bases, leaving 7 bases not matched to a gene. The CDR3 coding sequence is TGTGCCAGCAGCATGCTAGCGGGAGGGCCACGGGAGCTGTTTTTT. Its protein product is CASSMLAGGPRELFF.

This clonotype has at least ten counts. The gene calls are TRBV7-9 and TRBJ2-3, with 12 bases lining up with TRBD2. Trimming removed 4 bases from V and 5 bases from J; junction bases left unmatched: 13. Germline V lookup: CDR1 SEHNR, CDR2 FQNEAQ (reference sequence). The CDR3 length is 18 residues. CDR3 region: CASSSKIRLAGVQDTQYF. DNA for the CDR3: TGTGCCAGCAGCTCAAAGATCCGACTAGCGGGAGTGCAAGATACGCAGTATTTT.

In its sample, this clonotype was seen many times. This chain links TRBV7-2 with TRBJ2-3; D is unclear. Trimming stripped 5 bases from V and 2 bases from J, with 17 bases between. CDR1 is SGHTA, CDR2 FQGNSA, per germline. The CDR3 consists of 16 residues. The CDR3 DNA follows: TGTGCCAGCAGCCCCTTCGCGGATGGCTCCACAGATACGCAGTATTTT. It is translated as CASSPFADGSTDTQYF.

This clonotype has only a few counts. V usage is TRBV7-2 and J usage is TRBJ2-1; TRBD2 matches at 7 bases. The length of the CDR3 is 20 residues. Per germline, CDR1 SGHTA and CDR2 FQGNSA. V trimming: 2 bases; J trimming: 4 bases; junction bases outside the gene matches: 20. CDR3 amino acids: CASSLIRTGVGGRSYNEQFF. The CDR3 DNA follows: TGTGCCAGCAGCTTAATAAGGACGGGGGTAGGCGGGAGAAGTTACAATGAGCAGTTCTTC.

The chain uses TRBV27 and TRBJ2-3; D unclear. Germline CDR1 reads MNHEY; CDR2 reads SMNVEV (reference sequence). V shed 5 bases and J shed 5 bases, with 11 bases lying between them. The CDR3 has 13 amino acids. The CDR3 loop reads CASSDVRRDTQYF. The CDR3, as DNA: TGTGCCAGCAGTGACGTGAGACGAGATACGCAGTATTTT.

The table lists this clonotype with many counts. The chain carries TRBV12-3 or TRBV12-4 and TRBJ1-3, with TRBD1 matching 8 bases. Trimming removed 5 bases from V and 0 bases from J; junction bases left unmatched: 6. The CDR3 is made up of 16 amino acids. CDR3: CASSLQGTGSGNTIYF. The CDR3 DNA sequence: TGTGCCAGCAGTCTACAGGGGACAGGCTCTGGAAACACCATATATTTT.

This clonotype was picked up a small number of times. The chain links TRBV7-2 to TRBJ2-3; D remains unclear. Trimming shortened V by 4 bases and J by 4 bases, and 9 bases separated the two germline ends. The CDR3 length is 13 residues. CDR1 is SGHTA, CDR2 FQGNSA, per germline. CDR3 nucleotides: TGTGCCAGCAGCTCGGAATTCTCAGATACGCAGTATTTT. Its protein product is CASSSEFSDTQYF.

The chain recombines TRBV20-1 with TRBJ2-7, with 8 positions matching TRBD1. The CDR3 spans 17 residues. J lost 2 bases, V lost 0 bases, and 12 bases had no gene match. Germline-derived CDR1 and CDR2 are DFQATT and SNEGSKA (reference sequence). In DNA form, the CDR3 reads TGCAGTGCTAGAGACAAGAACGGACAGGGAACCCCCTACGAGCAGTACTTC. Protein: CSARDKNGQGTPYEQYF.

The chain employs TRBV19 and TRBJ2-1, with D maybe TRBD2 (6 bases). This CDR3 contains 15 residues. Germline V gene lookup returns CDR1 LNHDA and CDR2 SQIVND (reference sequence). V lost 9 bases and J lost 5, with 20 bases in between. The CDR3 here is CASKTSAGFNNEQFF. The CDR3 bases are TGTGCCAGCAAAACGTCAGCGGGTTTCAACAATGAGCAGTTCTTC.

The chain has TRBV27 and TRBJ2-3; possible D gene TRBD2, 5 bases. The CDR3 covers 15 residues. CDR1 is MNHEY and CDR2 is SMNVEV in the germline V gene (reference sequence). Trimming shortened V by 3 bases and J by 0 bases, and 10 bases separated the two germline ends. The DNA for the CDR3 is TGTGCCAGCAGTTTGAGGGCGGCTAGCACAGATACGCAGTATTTT. Its translation: CASSLRAASTDTQYF.

This clonotype showed up just once. Likely a read error: the CDR3 ends without its conserved phenylalanine or tryptophan. This chain joins TRBV7-2 and TRBJ1-1; 10 bases line up with TRBD1. CDR3 length: 15 residues. Germline V lookup: CDR1 SGHTA, CDR2 FQGNSA. Trimming removed 5 bases from V and 11 bases from J; junction bases left unmatched: 14. The CDR3 loop reads CASSPTGQGVDRAFS. CDR3 sequence (DNA): TGTGCCAGCAGCCCGACCGGACAGGGGGTTGATCGGGCTTTCTCT.

The genes are TRBV5-1 and TRBJ1-1; D gene uncertain. CDR1 and CDR2 from the germline V gene are SGHRS and YFSETQ. There are 13 residues in the CDR3. Between the trimmed V and J ends, which lost 2 bases and 1 base, there was a span of 6 bases. CDR3 bases: TGCGCCAGCAGCTTTGGTTGGAACACTGAAGCTTTCTTT. As protein: CASSFGWNTEAFF.

This clonotype was counted only a few times. The CDR3: CASSSDAPGTDQETQYF. The CDR3, as DNA: TGTGCCAGCAGCTCAGACGCCCCCGGGACAGACCAAGAGACCCAGTACTTC. The chain joins TRBV28 to TRBJ2-5; 7 bases match TRBD1. The length of the CDR3 is 17 residues. The V segment lost 6 bases and the J segment 0 bases; nucleotides outside the gene matches: 13. In germline, CDR1 is MDHEN, CDR2 SYDVKM.